What follows are 9 T cell receptor beta chains derived from one specimen sequenced in a study of T cells in Graves' hyperthyroidism and ophthalmopathy. Template material for amplifying TCR beta CDR3 regions consisted of RNA transcripts. HTBI primers were used for first-round RT-PCR of the TCR CDR3. TCRdb reprocessed the multiplex PCR reads with MiXCR, giving one entry per CDR3 protein. The table lists a few hundred thousand distinct CDR3 sequences, 15% to 20% of them singletons. The specimen was blood. All receptors derive from a middle-aged woman with Graves' ophthalmopathy.

This clonotype was detected many times. The V and J genes are TRBV13 and TRBJ2-7; a possible D gene is TRBD1 (6 bases). Germline V CDR1 and CDR2: PRHDT, FYEKMQ (reference sequence). CDR3 length: 13 amino acids. Trimming pared 6 bases from V and 3 bases from J, leaving 12 bases between. The CDR3 nucleotides read TGTGCCAGCAGGAACAGGGAAGTCTACGAGCAGTACTTC. Amino acid sequence: CASRNREVYEQYF.

Concerning this clonotype itself: A much more abundant neighbour one base away suggests this may be a read error. Because it lacks the conserved phenylalanine or tryptophan at the end, this CDR3 is likely a read error. This chain joins TRBV7-3 and TRBJ1-1; D remains ambiguous. This CDR3 has 13 amino acids. Germline V gene sequence: CDR1 SGHTA, CDR2 FQGTGA. Trimming took 5 bases from V and 5 from J, leaving 12 bases between them. As DNA, the CDR3 is TGTGCCAGCAGCCGTTTAGTGGGAACTGAAGCTTTCCTT. This gives the protein CASSRLVGTEAFL.

In this sample, this clonotype turned up many times. The genes are TRBV7-9 and TRBJ1-1, with D perhaps TRBD1 (5 bases). This CDR3 contains 14 residues. Germline V gives CDR1 SEHNR, CDR2 FQNEAQ (reference sequence). V lost 1 base and J 3 bases, leaving 9 bases between the germline ends. The CDR3 protein is CASSLVWGDTEAFF. In DNA form, the CDR3 reads TGTGCCAGCAGCTTAGTGTGGGGGGACACTGAAGCTTTCTTT.

The V call is TRBV12-3 or TRBV12-4, the J call TRBJ2-1; D may be TRBD1 or TRBD2 (5 bases each). V lost 3 bases, J lost 0 bases, and 15 bases lay in between. This CDR3 has 17 residues. The CDR3 nucleotides read TGTGCCAGCAGTTTTGGGGGACGGCCCTTCTCCTACAATGAGCAGTTCTTC. It codes for CASSFGGRPFSYNEQFF.

The gene calls are TRBV7-2 and TRBJ2-3; D might be TRBD1 (5 bases). Trimming removed 1 base at V and 0 bases at J, with 8 bases between. The germline CDR1 and CDR2 sequences are SGHTA and FQGNSA. This CDR3 has 15 amino acids. The CDR3 coding sequence is TGTGCCAGCAGCTTAGGTCCAGGGAGCACAGATACGCAGTATTTT. Its protein product is CASSLGPGSTDTQYF.

This clonotype was observed at least ten times. V is TRBV20-1 and J is TRBJ2-3, with 13 bases aligning to TRBD2. J lost 5 bases, V lost 2 bases, and 7 bases had no gene match. The CDR3 totals 16 residues. Germline loops: CDR1 DFQATT, CDR2 SNEGSKA (reference sequence). As DNA, the CDR3 is TGCAGTGCTAGAACCGGGACTAGCGGGGCGGGAGATACGCAGTATTTT. It specifies CSARTGTSGAGDTQYF.

This clonotype has more than one count but fewer than ten. The chain is built from TRBV28 and TRBJ1-5; D remains unclear. Trimming cost V 4 bases and J 9 bases, with 13 bases left between them. The CDR3 extends over 13 amino acids. Looked up from germline, CDR1 is MDHEN and CDR2 is SYDVKM. The CDR3 spells CASSSNRLRPQHF. DNA of the CDR3: TGTGCCAGCAGTTCCAACCGGCTGCGGCCCCAGCATTTT.

V is TRBV18 and J is TRBJ1-1; possibly TRBD1 for D (5 bases). The CDR3 is 14 residues long. Germline-derived CDR1 and CDR2 are KGHSH and LQKENI. V was cut by 0 bases and J by 10 bases, with 15 bases left in between. Here the CDR3 reads CASSPPTGAGGAFF. In DNA, the CDR3 is TGTGCCAGCTCACCACCCACCGGGGCCGGGGGAGCTTTCTTT.

Ten or more counts support this clonotype. This sequence joins TRBV20-1 and TRBJ1-1; D possibly corresponds to TRBD1 (6 bases). This CDR3 is built from 12 residues. Germline V CDR1 and CDR2: DFQATT, SNEGSKA (reference sequence). V shed 6 bases and J shed 4 bases, with 12 bases lying between them. The CDR3 is CSAQDSGTEAFF. As DNA, the CDR3 is TGCAGTGCGCAGGACAGCGGCACTGAAGCTTTCTTT.